These T cell receptor beta chains were read from a single sample in a study of cytomegalovirus exposure and HLA in healthy donors. Some clones are missing from TCRdb's copy, which holds only in-frame ones; the method was immunoSEQ multiplex PCR. The sample records roughly 60,000 clones, roughly 94% being singletons. Sequencing was performed on PBMCs. Receptors were obtained from a woman aged 18 to 35 in good health and CMV-seropositive. Each CDR3 is given with its conserved first and last residue. Fields, in order: J gene, V gene, D gene, CDR3 DNA, CDR3 protein. D genes are given only for firm matches.

J: TRBJ1-5; V: TRBV28; D: NA; DNA: TGTGCCAGCAGTTTCCCCGGGGGGCGGGAGCCCCAGCATTTT; CDR3: CASSFPGGREPQHF
J: TRBJ2-1; V: TRBV28; D: NA; DNA: TGTGCCACCAGACCCCGGGACTCCCCCTACAATGAGCAGTTCTTC; CDR3: CATRPRDSPYNEQFF
J: TRBJ2-7; V: TRBV28; D: NA; DNA: TGTGCCAGCAGGCGTGGGGTCGGGACACCCGGCATCTTC; CDR3: CASRRGVGTPGIF
J: TRBJ1-6; V: TRBV18; D: NA; DNA: TGTGCCAGCTCACCGGAGAATAATTCACCCCTCCACTTT; CDR3: CASSPENNSPLHF
J: TRBJ2-7; V: TRBV11-2; D: NA; DNA: TGTGCCAGCAGCCTAAGGGTTTTCGGGGACGAGCAGTACTTC; CDR3: CASSLRVFGDEQYF
J: TRBJ2-3; V: TRBV27; D: NA; DNA: TGTGCCAGCAGTAATTTGGGCTTTAGCACAGATACGCAGTATTTT; CDR3: CASSNLGFSTDTQYF
J: TRBJ2-1; V: TRBV29-1; D: TRBD2; DNA: TGCAGCGTTCGTAGCGGGAGTGCTTACAATGAGCAGTTCTTC; CDR3: CSVRSGSAYNEQFF
J: TRBJ2-1; V: TRBV5-1; D: NA; DNA: TGCGCCAGCAGCTTGGGATACCCCTGGGCGTCGTCCAATGAGCAGTTCTTC; CDR3: CASSLGYPWASSNEQFF
J: TRBJ2-7; V: TRBV4-1; D: TRBD1; DNA: TGCGCCAGCAGCCAAGGACAGGGATTTCCCTACGAGCAGTACTTC; CDR3: CASSQGQGFPYEQYF
J: TRBJ2-7; V: TRBV28; D: NA; DNA: TGTGCCAGCAGTGCAACAGGGTCTTTCTACGAGCAGTACTTC; CDR3: CASSATGSFYEQYF
J: TRBJ2-1; V: TRBV7-9; D: TRBD2; DNA: TGTGCCAGCAGCTTAGTACTAGCGGACTACAATGAGCAGTTCTTC; CDR3: CASSLVLADYNEQFF
J: TRBJ2-5; V: TRBV29-1; D: NA; DNA: TGCAGTTGGCTCCTTTTAGAGACCCAGTACTTC; CDR3: CSWLLLETQYF
J: TRBJ2-7; V: TRBV4-2; D: TRBD2; DNA: TGTGCCAGCAGCCAAGAGGAGCCTAGCGGGTACCACGAGCAGTACTTC; CDR3: CASSQEEPSGYHEQYF
J: TRBJ2-3; V: TRBV7-3; D: NA; DNA: TGTGCCAGCAGCCCCCTCGGGGTGGGAAGCACAGATACGCAGTATTTT; CDR3: CASSPLGVGSTDTQYF
J: TRBJ1-6; V: TRBV4-1; D: TRBD1; DNA: TGCGCCAGCAAAAACCGGGACAGTAATTCACCCCTCCACTTT; CDR3: CASKNRDSNSPLHF
J: TRBJ2-6; V: TRBV18; D: NA; DNA: TGTGCCAGCTCACCACAGAGTTCCTGGTCTGGGGCCAACGTCCTGACTTTC; CDR3: CASSPQSSWSGANVLTF
J: TRBJ2-7; V: TRBV10-3; D: NA; DNA: TGTGCCATCAGACCCAACGGCGGTACCTACGAGCAGTACTTC; CDR3: CAIRPNGGTYEQYF
J: TRBJ1-5; V: TRBV10-1; D: NA; DNA: TGCGCCAGCAGTGAGTCGTTTTGGAAGCGGGATATTGCCAATCAGCCCCAGCATTTT; CDR3: CASSESFWKRDIANQPQHF
J: TRBJ2-1; V: TRBV7-3; D: TRBD1; DNA: TGTGCCAGCAGCTCTCCCCCCGGGACAGGGGGAAATGAGCAGTTCTTC; CDR3: CASSSPPGTGGNEQFF
J: TRBJ2-7; V: TRBV28; D: NA; DNA: TGTGCCAGCAGTTATGTCTCGGGGATCTCCTACGAGCAGTACTTC; CDR3: CASSYVSGISYEQYF
J: TRBJ1-5; V: TRBV6-5; D: TRBD1; DNA: TGTGCCAGCAGCTTGGACAGGGTTAATCAGCCCCAGCATTTT; CDR3: CASSLDRVNQPQHF
J: TRBJ1-4; V: TRBV15; D: NA; DNA: TGTGCCACCAGTCCCCTATCAGGGGAGGGTGAAAAACTGTTTTTT; CDR3: CATSPLSGEGEKLFF
J: TRBJ2-2; V: TRBV11-3; D: TRBD2; DNA: TGTGCCAGCAGCTTAAGCGGGGCGAACACCGGGGAGCTGTTTTTT; CDR3: CASSLSGANTGELFF
J: TRBJ2-5; V: TRBV6-5; D: NA; DNA: TGTGCCAGCGCGAGGGAGCAGACCCAGTACTTC; CDR3: CASAREQTQYF